The 10 T cell receptor beta chains reported below all come from one sample, sequenced in a study of T and B cells in COVID-19 patients. TRB rearrangements were amplified by multiplex PCR with BIOMED2 TRB-A/B primers. Each CDR3 protein is one row after TCRdb ran MiXCR on the multiplex PCR reads. The sample contains 11,000 to 15,000 distinct CDR3 sequences, 29% of which appear only once. TRB was amplified from about 260-540 ng of blood genomic DNA. Sequencing was done on a sample of blood. All receptors come from a human donor who had recovered from COVID-19.

This clonotype was picked up a small number of times. The rearrangement joins TRBV6-5 to TRBJ1-5; D perhaps matches TRBD1 (5 bases). Germline values: CDR1 MNHEY, CDR2 SVGAGI. The CDR3 sequence is 13 residues long. Trimming pared 5 bases from V and 7 bases from J, leaving 12 bases between. As DNA, the CDR3 is TGTGCCAGCAGTGGGGGAGGTAGGCAGCCCCAGCATTTT. It codes for CASSGGGRQPQHF.

The table lists this clonotype with many counts. V usage is TRBV6-5 and J usage is TRBJ1-4, with TRBD1 as a possible D gene (5 bases). This CDR3 contains 14 residues. Deletions cut 5 bases from V and 3 bases from J, with 10 bases between. CDR1 and CDR2 from the germline V gene are MNHEY and SVGAGI. CDR3 in amino acids: CASSTGTANEKLFF. CDR3 sequence (DNA): TGTGCCAGCAGTACCGGGACGGCTAATGAAAAACTGTTTTTT.

Of note for this clonotype: A read error is possible here, since a much larger clone lies one base away. The V and J genes are TRBV6-5 and TRBJ2-2; TRBD2 might be the D (6 bases). Germline lookup yields CDR1 MNHEY and CDR2 SVGAGI. The CDR3 sequence is 16 residues long. In nucleotides, the CDR3 is TGTGCCAGCAGTCAACGACGGGGGATTAATACCGGGGAGCCGTTTTTT. Protein product: CASSQRRGINTGEPFF.

This chain uses TRBV5-5 with TRBJ2-4; D is ambiguous. V dropped 2 bases and J dropped 3 bases, with 9 bases sitting between them. Per the germline V gene, CDR1 is SGHKS and CDR2 is YYEKEE (reference sequence). This CDR3 comprises 14 residues. CDR3 coding DNA: TGTGCCAGCAGCTTCTTGGGGTTCAAAAACATTCAGTACTTC. Protein: CASSFLGFKNIQYF.

This clonotype rates as medium-sized. The rearrangement joins TRBV6-2 or TRBV6-3 to TRBJ2-2, with D uncertain. Germline assignment: CDR1 MNHEY and CDR2 SVGEGT. The CDR3 is 11 amino acids. V lost 8 bases and J 3 bases, leaving 4 bases between the germline ends. The DNA of the CDR3 is TGTGCCAGCCGTCACACCGGGGAGCTGTTTTTT. The encoded protein is CASRHTGELFF.

The gene calls are TRBV19 and TRBJ1-3; 8 nucleotides line up with TRBD1. The length of the CDR3 is 14 residues. Germline CDR1 reads LNHDA; CDR2 reads SQIVND (reference sequence). V was clipped by 9 bases and J by 1 base; unmatched bases: 5. CDR3 sequence: CASSRTGSGNTIYF. CDR3 nucleotide sequence: TGTGCCAGCAGTCGGACAGGGTCTGGAAACACCATATATTTT.

The CDR3 loop reads CASSDSPGGISPLHF. CDR3 bases: TGTGCCAGCAGTGACTCGCCAGGGGGAATATCACCCCTCCACTTT. The chain is built from TRBV6-4 and TRBJ1-6; the match to TRBD1 covers 7 bases. The V gene end was trimmed by 0 bases and the J gene end by 10 bases; junction bases not matched to a gene: 6. This CDR3 is 15 amino acids long. In germline, CDR1 is MRHNA, CDR2 SNTAGT.

The gene calls are TRBV27 and TRBJ2-6; 7 bases agree with TRBD1. Trimming took 4 bases from V and 0 from J; bases not matched to a gene: 6. The germline V gene encodes CDR1 MNHEY and CDR2 SMNVEV (reference sequence). This CDR3 is 17 amino acids long. DNA of the CDR3: TGTGCCAGCAGTTCCCCGGGACAGATCTCTGGGGCCAACGTCCTGACTTTC. Its translation is CASSSPGQISGANVLTF.

This rearrangement joins TRBV6-2 or TRBV6-3 to TRBJ2-3; D ambiguous. Trimming removed 3 bases at V and 7 bases at J, with 5 bases between. The CDR3 spans 11 residues. The germline V gene has CDR1 MNHEY and CDR2 SVGEGT. CDR3 in amino acids: CASSYKYTQYF. The CDR3, as DNA: TGTGCCAGCAGTTATAAGTATACGCAGTATTTT.

This clonotype came up many times. A junction end diverges from the germline sequence, so it may reflect a read error. This sequence joins TRBV19 and TRBJ1-3; D ambiguous. CDR1 and CDR2 (germline): LNHDA, SQIVND (reference sequence). CDR3 size: 14 residues. CDR3 in DNA: TGTGCCAGGAGTAGGCGGTCTCGGGGAAACACCATATATTTT. Its translation is CARSRRSRGNTIYF.